This is a list of T cell receptor beta chains from one sample in a study of blood T cells in healthy people across ages. Using its own MiXCR run on the 5' RACE reads, TCRdb lists one record per CDR3 protein. The sample records some 900,000 distinct CDR3 sequences, approximately 49% being singletons. Input material: blood. The origin of the receptors is a man between 25 and 39 years old in good health. CDR3s include the opening cysteine and the closing phenylalanine or tryptophan. Each record gives: CDR3 DNA, CDR3 protein, clone size, D gene, J gene, V gene. The D gene is left open where the match is weak. Some rows mark clone size as missing; the rest say once, few, many or name a class of expanded clone.

CDR3nt: TGTGCCACCTCAGGGGGCACTGAGCAGTTCTTC
CDR3aa: CATSGGTEQFF
abundance: few
d_gene: TRBD1
j_gene: TRBJ2-1
v_gene: TRBV27

CDR3nt: TGTGCCAGCAGACGGACTACGAATGAGCAGTTCTTC
CDR3aa: CASRRTTNEQFF
abundance: few
d_gene: .
j_gene: TRBJ2-1
v_gene: TRBV6-5

CDR3nt: TGTGCCAGCAGCGTAGAGGGGGGGCGTGGGGATACGCAGTATTTT
CDR3aa: CASSVEGGRGDTQYF
abundance: .
d_gene: .
j_gene: TRBJ2-3
v_gene: TRBV9

CDR3nt: TGTGCCAGCAGTCGCGGGACGGAGAAAAACATTCAGTACTTC
CDR3aa: CASSRGTEKNIQYF
abundance: once
d_gene: .
j_gene: TRBJ2-4
v_gene: TRBV6-5

CDR3nt: TGTGCCAGCAGCGTAGGGGGCGGATTCACAGATACGCAGTATTTT
CDR3aa: CASSVGGGFTDTQYF
abundance: many
d_gene: .
j_gene: TRBJ2-3
v_gene: TRBV9

CDR3nt: TGTGCCAGCAGCGTAGCTGCCAGCAATCAGCCCCAGCATTTT
CDR3aa: CASSVAASNQPQHF
abundance: .
d_gene: .
j_gene: TRBJ1-5
v_gene: TRBV9

CDR3nt: TGTGCCAGCAGCTCTAGACGTGGGGACAATGAGCAGTTCTTC
CDR3aa: CASSSRRGDNEQFF
abundance: once
d_gene: .
j_gene: TRBJ2-1
v_gene: TRBV7-2

CDR3nt: TGTGCCAGCAGCCCCCTACAGGGGAGGCATGAGCAGTACTTC
CDR3aa: CASSPLQGRHEQYF
abundance: .
d_gene: .
j_gene: TRBJ2-5
v_gene: TRBV7-2

CDR3nt: TGTGCCAGCAGCTTAAAACAAGGAGGGGCGGGAATGTTTTTT
CDR3aa: CASSLKQGGAGMFF
abundance: few
d_gene: .
j_gene: TRBJ1-4
v_gene: TRBV7-2

CDR3nt: TGTGTCAGCAGCCCGCTTCTTAGCGGGGGATACTACGAGCAGTACTTC
CDR3aa: CVSSPLLSGGYYEQYF
abundance: .
d_gene: TRBD2
j_gene: TRBJ2-7
v_gene: TRBV6-2/TRBV6-3

CDR3nt: TGTGCCAGCGGACTGACAGGGGGCAGAGCCTACGAGCAGTACTTC
CDR3aa: CASGLTGGRAYEQYF
abundance: few
d_gene: TRBD1
j_gene: TRBJ2-7
v_gene: TRBV12-3/TRBV12-4

CDR3nt: TGTGCCGCAGGGGGTAACACTGAAGCTTTCTTT
CDR3aa: CAAGGNTEAFF
abundance: .
d_gene: TRBD1
j_gene: TRBJ1-1
v_gene: TRBV10-3

CDR3nt: TGCGCCAGCGGTTCGGTCAATGAGCAGTTCTTC
CDR3aa: CASGSVNEQFF
abundance: few
d_gene: .
j_gene: TRBJ2-1
v_gene: TRBV4-3

CDR3nt: TGCGCCAGCCAAGGGACACGGGAAAAACTGTTTTTT
CDR3aa: CASQGTREKLFF
abundance: .
d_gene: .
j_gene: TRBJ1-4
v_gene: TRBV4-1

CDR3nt: TGTGCCAGCAGTTCCCCAGGTACGGGGAGATACTACGAGCAGTACTTC
CDR3aa: CASSSPGTGRYYEQYF
abundance: .
d_gene: .
j_gene: TRBJ2-7
v_gene: TRBV27

CDR3nt: TGTGCCAGCAGCGTAGAACAGGCCATCTACAATGAGCAGTTCTTC
CDR3aa: CASSVEQAIYNEQFF
abundance: few
d_gene: .
j_gene: TRBJ2-1
v_gene: TRBV9

CDR3nt: TGTGCCAGCAGTCCCAACCGACAGGACGACTACACCTTC
CDR3aa: CASSPNRQDDYTF
abundance: .
d_gene: .
j_gene: TRBJ1-2
v_gene: TRBV2

CDR3nt: TGTGCCAGCACCGAGGGTACCAGGGTTTCCGCGTATGGCTACACCTTC
CDR3aa: CASTEGTRVSAYGYTF
abundance: .
d_gene: .
j_gene: TRBJ1-2
v_gene: TRBV6-5

CDR3nt: TGTGCCAGCAGTGAATCCTGGACAGAAGAGACCCAGTACTTC
CDR3aa: CASSESWTEETQYF
abundance: few
d_gene: .
j_gene: TRBJ2-5
v_gene: TRBV25-1

CDR3nt: TGCGCCAGCAGTGAGGATCCGAGCTCCTACAATGAGCAGTACTTC
CDR3aa: CASSEDPSSYNEQYF
abundance: .
d_gene: .
j_gene: TRBJ2-7
v_gene: TRBV10-1

CDR3nt: TGTGCCAGCATCGGACCTGACCCATCCTACGAGCAGTACTTC
CDR3aa: CASIGPDPSYEQYF
abundance: .
d_gene: .
j_gene: TRBJ2-7
v_gene: TRBV6-2/TRBV6-3

CDR3nt: TGCGCCAGCAGCCTAGGACAGGACTCCTCAACCAAAAACATTCAGTACTTC
CDR3aa: CASSLGQDSSTKNIQYF
abundance: few
d_gene: TRBD1
j_gene: TRBJ2-4
v_gene: TRBV5-1

CDR3nt: TGTGCCAGCAGCCATACCAGGGGGCGCGGTCAGCCCCAGCATTTT
CDR3aa: CASSHTRGRGQPQHF
abundance: many
d_gene: TRBD1
j_gene: TRBJ1-5
v_gene: TRBV3-1

CDR3nt: TGCGCCAGCAGCCAAGATCCCGGGATCACAGATACGCAGTATTTT
CDR3aa: CASSQDPGITDTQYF
abundance: .
d_gene: .
j_gene: TRBJ2-3
v_gene: TRBV4-1

CDR3nt: TGTGCCAGCAGCTCAGCTAGCGGGGTTTACGAGCAGTACTTC
CDR3aa: CASSSASGVYEQYF
abundance: many
d_gene: TRBD2
j_gene: TRBJ2-7
v_gene: TRBV7-9

CDR3nt: TGTGCCAGCGTCGCCCCGGAGGCTAGCGGCACAGATACGCAGTATTTT
CDR3aa: CASVAPEASGTDTQYF
abundance: .
d_gene: .
j_gene: TRBJ2-3
v_gene: TRBV28

CDR3nt: TGCGCCAGCAGCCGTAATGGCGGACGACAGGTAACCAATGAGCAGTACTTC
CDR3aa: CASSRNGGRQVTNEQYF
abundance: .
d_gene: .
j_gene: TRBJ2-5
v_gene: TRBV4-3

CDR3nt: TGTGCCAGCAGTTTAGAACAGGGGGCTAATGGCTACACCTTC
CDR3aa: CASSLEQGANGYTF
abundance: .
d_gene: TRBD1
j_gene: TRBJ1-2
v_gene: TRBV12-3/TRBV12-4

CDR3nt: TGTGCCCGAGGCGCAGGGAGCTCCTACGAGCAGTACTTC
CDR3aa: CARGAGSSYEQYF
abundance: .
d_gene: .
j_gene: TRBJ2-7
v_gene: TRBV2

CDR3nt: TGTGCCAGCTCACCAACCGGCAGAGACAACTATGGCTACACCTTC
CDR3aa: CASSPTGRDNYGYTF
abundance: .
d_gene: .
j_gene: TRBJ1-2
v_gene: TRBV18

CDR3nt: TGTGCCAGCAGCGTGTGGCGGGGACAAAGCACAGATACGCAGTATTTT
CDR3aa: CASSVWRGQSTDTQYF
abundance: .
d_gene: .
j_gene: TRBJ2-3
v_gene: TRBV9

CDR3nt: TGTGCCAGCAGCTTCCTCCCCGACAGGGGGCCCACAGATACGCAGTATTTT
CDR3aa: CASSFLPDRGPTDTQYF
abundance: .
d_gene: TRBD1
j_gene: TRBJ2-3
v_gene: TRBV7-6

CDR3nt: TGTGCCAGCAGTCTTACCGGGAAGGGGACTGAAGCTTTCTTT
CDR3aa: CASSLTGKGTEAFF
abundance: few
d_gene: .
j_gene: TRBJ1-1
v_gene: TRBV27

CDR3nt: TGTGCCAGCAGCCCTAAAGGGACGGGAAAAAGCACAGATACGCAGTATTTT
CDR3aa: CASSPKGTGKSTDTQYF
abundance: few
d_gene: .
j_gene: TRBJ2-3
v_gene: TRBV4-2

CDR3nt: TGTGCCAGCAGCTTTTCAAGGACCACCTACGAGCAGTACTTC
CDR3aa: CASSFSRTTYEQYF
abundance: .
d_gene: .
j_gene: TRBJ2-7
v_gene: TRBV13

CDR3nt: TGTGCCAGCAGTTTCGGGGTTAGGGAGCTGTTTTTT
CDR3aa: CASSFGVRELFF
abundance: .
d_gene: .
j_gene: TRBJ2-2
v_gene: TRBV12-3/TRBV12-4

CDR3nt: TGCGCCAGCAGCCCTCAAGGGCGGGGGCCCTACGAGCAGTACTTC
CDR3aa: CASSPQGRGPYEQYF
abundance: few
d_gene: .
j_gene: TRBJ2-7
v_gene: TRBV5-1

CDR3nt: TGTGCTAGTGGCCTGTGGTTCCCTCAGTGGACCTACGAGCAGTACTTC
CDR3aa: CASGLWFPQWTYEQYF
abundance: few
d_gene: .
j_gene: TRBJ2-7
v_gene: TRBV12-5

CDR3nt: TGTGCCAGCAGCGTGGCTAGCTTAGGCTATGGCTACACCTTC
CDR3aa: CASSVASLGYGYTF
abundance: few
d_gene: .
j_gene: TRBJ1-2
v_gene: TRBV9

CDR3nt: .
CDR3aa: CASATRVSFGSDTQYF
abundance: once
d_gene: .
j_gene: TRBJ2-3
v_gene: TRBV12-3/TRBV12-4

CDR3nt: TGTGCCAGCAGCAGGGGGGGGGGCAAGGGTACGGATACGCAGTATTTT
CDR3aa: CASSRGGGKGTDTQYF
abundance: once
d_gene: .
j_gene: TRBJ2-3
v_gene: TRBV7-2

CDR3nt: TGCAGTGCTAGAGGCCTGCGGGGAGAGCTTGGAACCCAAGAGGCCCAGTACTTC
CDR3aa: CSARGLRGELGTQEAQYF
abundance: .
d_gene: .
j_gene: TRBJ2-5
v_gene: TRBV20-1

CDR3nt: TGCGCCAGCAGCCAGAAAACAGATACGCAGTATTTT
CDR3aa: CASSQKTDTQYF
abundance: few
d_gene: .
j_gene: TRBJ2-3
v_gene: TRBV4-3

CDR3nt: TGTGCCAGCAACGCTGACAGAAGCAATCAGCCCCAGCATTTT
CDR3aa: CASNADRSNQPQHF
abundance: .
d_gene: .
j_gene: TRBJ1-5
v_gene: TRBV12-3/TRBV12-4

CDR3nt: TGCAGTGCCAAAGGGACAGGCCGAGGAGAAAAGCAGTTCTTC
CDR3aa: CSAKGTGRGEKQFF
abundance: .
d_gene: TRBD1
j_gene: TRBJ2-1
v_gene: TRBV20-1

CDR3nt: TGTGCCAGCAGTTTGGGACCGACCTTCTCATGTCCTGGCTACACCTTC
CDR3aa: CASSLGPTFSCPGYTF
abundance: .
d_gene: .
j_gene: TRBJ1-2
v_gene: TRBV28

CDR3nt: TGTGCCAGCAGTCCGCGAGGTGGGCACTATGGCTACACCTTC
CDR3aa: CASSPRGGHYGYTF
abundance: .
d_gene: .
j_gene: TRBJ1-2
v_gene: TRBV27